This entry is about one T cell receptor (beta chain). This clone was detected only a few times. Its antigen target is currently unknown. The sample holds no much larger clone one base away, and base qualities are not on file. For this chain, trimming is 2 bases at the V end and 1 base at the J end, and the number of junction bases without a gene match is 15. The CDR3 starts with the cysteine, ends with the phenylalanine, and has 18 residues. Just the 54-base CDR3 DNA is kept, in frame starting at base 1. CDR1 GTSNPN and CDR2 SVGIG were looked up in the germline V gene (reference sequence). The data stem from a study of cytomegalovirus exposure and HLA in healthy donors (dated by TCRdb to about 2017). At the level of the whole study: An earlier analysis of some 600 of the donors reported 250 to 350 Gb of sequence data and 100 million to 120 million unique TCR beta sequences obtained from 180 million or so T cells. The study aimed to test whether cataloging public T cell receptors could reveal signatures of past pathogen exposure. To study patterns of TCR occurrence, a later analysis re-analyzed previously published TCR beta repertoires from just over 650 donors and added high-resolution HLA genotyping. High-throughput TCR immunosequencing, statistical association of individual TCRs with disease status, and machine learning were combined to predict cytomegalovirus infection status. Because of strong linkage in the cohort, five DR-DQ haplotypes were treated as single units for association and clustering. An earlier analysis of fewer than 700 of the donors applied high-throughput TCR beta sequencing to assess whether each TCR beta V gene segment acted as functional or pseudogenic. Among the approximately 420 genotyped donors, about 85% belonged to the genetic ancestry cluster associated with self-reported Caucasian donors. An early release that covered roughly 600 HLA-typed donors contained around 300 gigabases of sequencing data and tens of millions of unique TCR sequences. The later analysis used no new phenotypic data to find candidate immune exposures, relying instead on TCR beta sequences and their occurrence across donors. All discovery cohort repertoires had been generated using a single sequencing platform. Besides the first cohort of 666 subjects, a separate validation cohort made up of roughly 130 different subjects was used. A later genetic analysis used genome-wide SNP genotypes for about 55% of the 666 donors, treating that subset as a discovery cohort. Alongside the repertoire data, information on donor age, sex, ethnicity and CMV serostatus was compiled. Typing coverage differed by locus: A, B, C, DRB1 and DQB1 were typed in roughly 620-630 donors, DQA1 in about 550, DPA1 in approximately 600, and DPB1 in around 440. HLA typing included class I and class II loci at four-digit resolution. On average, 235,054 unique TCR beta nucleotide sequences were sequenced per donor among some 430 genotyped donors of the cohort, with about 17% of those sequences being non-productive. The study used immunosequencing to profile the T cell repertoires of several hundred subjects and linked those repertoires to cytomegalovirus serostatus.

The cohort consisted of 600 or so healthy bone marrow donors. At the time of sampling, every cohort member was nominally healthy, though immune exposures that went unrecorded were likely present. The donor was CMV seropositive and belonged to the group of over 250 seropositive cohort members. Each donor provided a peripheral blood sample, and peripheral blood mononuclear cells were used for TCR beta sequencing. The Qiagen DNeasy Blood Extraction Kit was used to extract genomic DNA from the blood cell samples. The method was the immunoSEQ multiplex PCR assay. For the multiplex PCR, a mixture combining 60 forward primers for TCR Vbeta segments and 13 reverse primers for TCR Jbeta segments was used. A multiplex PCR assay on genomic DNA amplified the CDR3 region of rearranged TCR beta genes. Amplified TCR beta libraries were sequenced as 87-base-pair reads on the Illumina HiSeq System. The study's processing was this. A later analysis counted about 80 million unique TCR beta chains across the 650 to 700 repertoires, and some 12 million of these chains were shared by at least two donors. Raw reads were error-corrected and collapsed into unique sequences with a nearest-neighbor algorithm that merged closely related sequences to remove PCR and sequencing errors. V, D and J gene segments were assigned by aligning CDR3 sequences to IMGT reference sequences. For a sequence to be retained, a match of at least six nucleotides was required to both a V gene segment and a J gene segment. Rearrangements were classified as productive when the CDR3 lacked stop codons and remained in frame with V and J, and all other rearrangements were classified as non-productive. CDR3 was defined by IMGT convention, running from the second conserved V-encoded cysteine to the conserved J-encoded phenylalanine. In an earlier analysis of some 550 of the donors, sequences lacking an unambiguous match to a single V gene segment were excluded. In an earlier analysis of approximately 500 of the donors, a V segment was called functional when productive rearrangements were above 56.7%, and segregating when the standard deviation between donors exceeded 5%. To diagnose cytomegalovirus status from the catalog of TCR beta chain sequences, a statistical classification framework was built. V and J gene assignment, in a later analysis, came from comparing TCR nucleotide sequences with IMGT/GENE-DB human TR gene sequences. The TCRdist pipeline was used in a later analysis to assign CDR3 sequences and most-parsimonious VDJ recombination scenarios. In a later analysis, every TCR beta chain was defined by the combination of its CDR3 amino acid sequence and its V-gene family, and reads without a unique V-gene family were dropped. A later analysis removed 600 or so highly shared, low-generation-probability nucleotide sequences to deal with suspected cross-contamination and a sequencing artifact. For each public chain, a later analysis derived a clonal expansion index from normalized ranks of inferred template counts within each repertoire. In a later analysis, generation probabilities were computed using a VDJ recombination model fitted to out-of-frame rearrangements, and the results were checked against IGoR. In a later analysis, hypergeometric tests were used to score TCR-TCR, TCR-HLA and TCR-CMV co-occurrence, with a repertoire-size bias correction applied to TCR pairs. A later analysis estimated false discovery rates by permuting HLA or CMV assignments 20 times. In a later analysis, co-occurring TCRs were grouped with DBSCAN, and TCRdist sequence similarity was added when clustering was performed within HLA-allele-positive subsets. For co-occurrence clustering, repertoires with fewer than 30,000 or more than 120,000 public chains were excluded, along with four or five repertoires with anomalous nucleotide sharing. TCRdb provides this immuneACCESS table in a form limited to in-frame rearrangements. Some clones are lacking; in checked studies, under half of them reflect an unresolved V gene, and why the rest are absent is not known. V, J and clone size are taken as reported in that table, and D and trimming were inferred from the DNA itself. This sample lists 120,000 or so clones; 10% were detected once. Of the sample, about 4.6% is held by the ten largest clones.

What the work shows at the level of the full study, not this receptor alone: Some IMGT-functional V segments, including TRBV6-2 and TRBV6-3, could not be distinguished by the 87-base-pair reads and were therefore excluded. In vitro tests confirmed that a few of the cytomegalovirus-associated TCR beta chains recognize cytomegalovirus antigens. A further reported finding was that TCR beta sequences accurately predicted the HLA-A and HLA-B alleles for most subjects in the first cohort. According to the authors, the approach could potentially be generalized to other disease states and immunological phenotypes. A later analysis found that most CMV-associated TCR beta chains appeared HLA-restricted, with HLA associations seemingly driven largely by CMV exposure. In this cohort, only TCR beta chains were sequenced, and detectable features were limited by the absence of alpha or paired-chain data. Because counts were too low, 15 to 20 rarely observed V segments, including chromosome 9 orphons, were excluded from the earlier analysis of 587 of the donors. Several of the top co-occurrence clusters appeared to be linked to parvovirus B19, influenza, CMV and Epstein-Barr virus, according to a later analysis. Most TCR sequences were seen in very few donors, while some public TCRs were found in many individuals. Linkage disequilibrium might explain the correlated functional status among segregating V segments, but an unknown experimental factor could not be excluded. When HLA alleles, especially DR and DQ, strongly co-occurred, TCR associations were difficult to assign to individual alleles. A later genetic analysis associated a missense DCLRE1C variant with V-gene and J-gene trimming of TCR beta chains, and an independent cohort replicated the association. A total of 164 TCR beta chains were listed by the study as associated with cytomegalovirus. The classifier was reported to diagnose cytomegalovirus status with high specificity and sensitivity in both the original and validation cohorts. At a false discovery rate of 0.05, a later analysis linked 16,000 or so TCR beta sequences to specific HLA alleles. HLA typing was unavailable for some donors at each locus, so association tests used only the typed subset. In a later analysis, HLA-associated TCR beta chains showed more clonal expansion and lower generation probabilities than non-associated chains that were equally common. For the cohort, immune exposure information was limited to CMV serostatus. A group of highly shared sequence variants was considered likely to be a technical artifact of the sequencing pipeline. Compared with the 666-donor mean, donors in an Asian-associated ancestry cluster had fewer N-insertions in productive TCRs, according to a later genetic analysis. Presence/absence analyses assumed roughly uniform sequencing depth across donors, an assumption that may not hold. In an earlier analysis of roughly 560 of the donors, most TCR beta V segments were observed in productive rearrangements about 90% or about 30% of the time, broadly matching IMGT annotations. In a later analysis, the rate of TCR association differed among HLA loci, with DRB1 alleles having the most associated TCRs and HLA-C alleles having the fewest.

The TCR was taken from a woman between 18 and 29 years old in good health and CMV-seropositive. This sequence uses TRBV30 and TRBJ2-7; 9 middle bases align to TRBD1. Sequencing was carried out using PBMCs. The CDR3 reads CAWSRLDRGETLSYEQYF. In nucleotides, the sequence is TGTGCCTGGAGTCGCCTGGACAGGGGAGAAACCTTGTCCTACGAGCAGTACTTC. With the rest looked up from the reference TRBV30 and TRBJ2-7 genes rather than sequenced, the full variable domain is SQTIHQWPATLVQPVGSPLSLECTVEGTSNPNLYWYRQAAGRGLQLLFYSVGIGQISSEVPQNLSASRPQDRQFILSSKKLLLSDSGFYLCAWSRLDRGETLSYEQYFGPGTRLTVT.